Listed here are 8 T cell receptor beta chains from one sample, sequenced in a study of blood T cell repertoires in COVID-19 (dated by TCRdb to 2019 to 2021). Library generation was performed with the immunoSEQ multiplex PCR assay. TCRdb carries this immuneACCESS record with in-frame sequences only. Its versions omit some clonotypes, under half of them owing to an unresolved V gene in the studies checked, with the rest unexplained. This sample is represented by approximately 200,000 clones; 70% to 85% of them were singletons. The ten largest clones add up to 7.8% of the sample. Sequencing used peripheral blood. The receptors were gathered from a woman of 80 years or more with COVID-19, enrolled during active disease.

The J gene is TRBJ1-1, the V gene TRBV6-6, with D possibly matching TRBD1 (6 bases). The germline CDR1 and CDR2 sequences are MNHNY and SVGAGI (reference sequence). This CDR3 comprises 19 residues. V was pared by 5 bases and J by 0 bases, with 25 bases between. CDR3 amino acids: CASSPGGGGDTFMNTEAFF. The CDR3 bases are TGTGCCAGCAGTCCTGGGGGAGGGGGAGACACCTTCATGAACACTGAAGCTTTCTTT.

V gene TRBV27 combines with J gene TRBJ1-2, with a tentative D call TRBD1 (5 bases). The CDR3 is made up of 13 amino acids. V lost 3 bases, J lost 0 bases, and 5 bases lay in between. In germline, CDR1 is MNHEY, CDR2 SMNVEV (reference sequence). CDR3 residues: CASSFRANYGYTF. The CDR3 DNA sequence: TGTGCCAGCAGTTTCAGGGCTAACTATGGCTACACCTTC.

The CDR3 region has the DNA TGTGCCAGCACCTCGACAGCGAACACTGAAGCTTTCTTT. Its protein is CASTSTANTEAFF. The gene calls are TRBV2 and TRBJ1-1; tentatively, D is TRBD1 (5 bases). Germline V CDR1 and CDR2: SNHLY, FYNNEI. The V end was cut by 7 bases, the J end by 1 base, with 10 bases between. CDR3 length: 13 residues.

The V gene is TRBV27, the J gene TRBJ1-4; possible D gene TRBD1, 5 bases. V lost 2 bases, J lost 6 bases, and 10 bases lay in between. Germline V gives CDR1 MNHEY, CDR2 SMNVEV (reference sequence). The CDR3 has 14 residues. CDR3 coding DNA: TGTGCCAGCAGTTTAATGGGCAGGGATGAAAAACTGTTTTTT. Protein product: CASSLMGRDEKLFF. Looking up the rest from reference TRBV27 and TRBJ1-4 gives the full variable domain: EAQVTQNPRYLITVTGKKLTVTCSQNMNHEYMSWYRQDPGLGLRQIYYSMNVEVTDKGDVPEGYKVSRKEKRNFPLILESPSPNQTSLYFCASSLMGRDEKLFFGSGTQLSVL.

The V and J genes are TRBV6-5 and TRBJ1-1; D unresolved. This CDR3 contains 13 residues. In germline, CDR1 is MNHEY, CDR2 SVGAGI. V lost 2 bases and J lost 4, with 8 bases in between. CDR3 region: CASSYPAGTEAFF. Written as DNA, the CDR3 is TGTGCCAGCAGTTACCCAGCGGGCACTGAAGCTTTCTTT.

The CDR3 sequence is CASSERGKIGDIQYF. The DNA for the CDR3 is TGCGCCAGCAGTGAGCGAGGGAAAATCGGGGACATTCAGTACTTC. The chain is built from TRBV10-2 and TRBJ2-4; D perhaps matches TRBD2 (5 bases). V was trimmed by 2 bases and J by 8 bases, leaving 16 bases between them. From germline, CDR1 is WSHSY and CDR2 SAAADI. This CDR3 is built from 15 residues.

This clone was seen a single time. V gene TRBV6-1 combines with J gene TRBJ2-7; a weak D match, TRBD1 (5 bases). This CDR3 is 15 amino acids long. Germline lookup yields CDR1 MNHNS and CDR2 SASEGT. Trimming took 3 bases from V and 3 from J, leaving 15 bases between them. CDR3 sequence (DNA): TGTGCCAGCAGTGAGCTAGTGACAGACCTCTACGAGCAGTACTTC. It specifies CASSELVTDLYEQYF.

This clone has just one count. This rearrangement joins TRBV15 to TRBJ1-3; D is perhaps TRBD1 (5 bases). Trimming cost V 6 bases and J 0 bases, with 12 bases left between them. CDR1 and CDR2 (germline): LNHNV, YYDKDF (reference sequence). The CDR3 has 15 amino acids. The chain's CDR3 is CATSVSRGSGNTIYF. The CDR3, as DNA: TGTGCCACCAGTGTTAGTAGGGGCTCTGGAAACACCATATATTTT. Full variable domain (outside the CDR3, taken from reference TRBV15 and TRBJ1-3): DAMVIQNPRYQVTQFGKPVTLSCSQTLNHNVMYWYQQKSSQAPKLLFHYYDKDFNNEADTPDNFQSRRPNTSFCFLDIRSPGLGDTAMYLCATSVSRGSGNTIYFGEGSWLTVV.